Below, 14 T cell receptor beta chains from the same sample are listed, as sequenced in a study of blood T cell repertoires in COVID-19. Produced via immunoSEQ multiplex PCR; TCRdb's table is partial and in-frame only. This table has 140,000 to 150,000 clones, 85% to 90% appearing once. The sample consisted of peripheral blood. The origin of the receptors is a young man with COVID-19, enrolled during active disease.

This chain joins TRBV9 and TRBJ2-2, with a tentative D call TRBD2 (5 bases). The CDR3 has 17 residues. Germline V gene lookup returns CDR1 SGDLS and CDR2 YYNGEE. Trimming pared 4 bases from V and 1 base from J, leaving 17 bases between. The CDR3 nucleotides are TGTGCCAGCAGCCCCCGCGGATACGGGGAGAACACCGGGGAGCTGTTTTTT. Protein: CASSPRGYGENTGELFF.

The chain is built from TRBV4-1 and TRBJ2-4; 9 bases line up with TRBD1. CDR1 and CDR2 (germline): MGHRA, YSYEKL. V was pared by 3 bases and J by 4 bases, with 7 bases of the junction left unmatched. This CDR3 is built from 16 residues. The CDR3 region is CASSQPHRGQKNIQYF. The CDR3 DNA sequence: TGCGCCAGCAGCCAGCCTCACAGGGGGCAGAAAAACATTCAGTACTTC.

The chain combines TRBV5-6 with TRBJ1-1; 9 nucleotides agree with TRBD1. This CDR3 contains 16 residues. CDR1 is SGHDT and CDR2 is YYEEEE in the germline V gene. V lost 2 bases, J lost 0 bases, and 5 bases stayed unmatched. CDR3 in DNA: TGTGCCAGCAGCTTTCGGACAGGGGACATGAACACTGAAGCTTTCTTT. Translation: CASSFRTGDMNTEAFF.

V gene TRBV10-2 combines with J gene TRBJ2-7; TRBD1 agrees at 10 bases. There are 14 residues in the CDR3. V shed 3 bases and J 6 bases; nucleotides not matched to a gene: 5. Germline V gives CDR1 WSHSY, CDR2 SAAADI. CDR3 nucleotide sequence: TGCGCCAGCAGTGACGGGACAGGGGTAAGCGAGCAGTACTTC. As protein: CASSDGTGVSEQYF.

This sequence joins TRBV11-2 and TRBJ2-7, with TRBD2 matching over 8 bases. V was clipped by 5 bases and J by 4 bases; unmatched bases: 16. Germline V gene sequence: CDR1 SGHAT, CDR2 FQNNGV. The CDR3 loop spans 17 amino acids. The DNA for the CDR3 is TGTGCCAGCAGCCCTTTAGCTGGTAGCGGGAACAAATACGAGCAGTACTTC. Amino acid sequence: CASSPLAGSGNKYEQYF.

The rearrangement links TRBV28 to TRBJ1-5; D gene unclear. This CDR3 spans 13 amino acids. The germline V and J ends were trimmed by 7 bases and 5 bases, with 12 bases remaining between them. Germline CDR1 and CDR2: MDHEN and SYDVKM. The CDR3 sequence is CASIDTLDQPQHF. The CDR3 nucleotides read TGTGCCAGCATCGACACCCTCGATCAGCCCCAGCATTTT.

The chain uses TRBV7-9 and TRBJ2-3; 14 positions match TRBD2. Germline loops: CDR1 SEHNR, CDR2 FQNEAQ (reference sequence). Unmatched junction bases numbered 10, after V lost 5 bases and J lost 3 bases. This CDR3 is built from 18 residues. Here the CDR3 DNA reads TGTGCCAGCAGCCTAACGGGACTAGCGGGAGCCTTGACAGATACGCAGTATTTT. Its translation: CASSLTGLAGALTDTQYF.

The gene calls are TRBV6-2 or TRBV6-3 and TRBJ2-7; D might be TRBD1 (5 bases). This CDR3 has 13 amino acids. CDR1 MNHEY and CDR2 SVGEGT come from the germline V gene. Trimming removed 4 bases from V and 2 bases from J, with 9 bases in between. CDR3 sequence: CASSSREAYEQYF. DNA of the CDR3: TGTGCCAGCAGTTCCAGGGAAGCCTACGAGCAGTACTTC.

The rearrangement uses TRBV6-5 and TRBJ2-5, with TRBD2 identical over 7 bases. This CDR3 has 13 residues. J gave up 5 bases and V 5 bases, and 5 bases lay outside the gene matches. Germline assignment: CDR1 MNHEY and CDR2 SVGAGI. CDR3 in amino acids: CASSRWGGETQYF. CDR3 nucleotide sequence: TGTGCCAGCAGTAGGTGGGGAGGGGAGACCCAGTACTTC.

CDR3 region: CASSIEGEYRGDYGYTF. In DNA, the CDR3 is TGTGCCAGCAGCATTGAAGGGGAGTACAGGGGAGACTATGGCTACACCTTC. This chain connects TRBV7-9 to TRBJ1-2; TRBD1 matches 7 bases. The germline V gene has CDR1 SEHNR and CDR2 FQNEAQ (reference sequence). Trimming removed 5 bases from V and 3 bases from J; junction bases left unmatched: 15. CDR3 size: 17 residues.

A single count supports this clone. The V gene is TRBV6-5, the J gene TRBJ2-7; 13 bases are a match to TRBD2. From germline, CDR1 is MNHEY and CDR2 SVGAGI. The V and J ends lost 6 bases and 7 bases, in that order; junction bases with no gene match: 3. This CDR3 region has 13 residues. CDR3 coding DNA: TGTGCCAGCAGGTTGGGACTAGCGGGGGAGCAGTACTTC. Its translation is CASRLGLAGEQYF.

The CDR3 DNA reads as TGTGCCAGCAACCCCGGCTCTGGAAACACCATATATTTT. This gives the protein CASNPGSGNTIYF. This sequence joins TRBV12-3 or TRBV12-4 and TRBJ1-3, with D unclear. Trimming removed 7 bases at V and 0 bases at J, with 7 bases between. CDR3 length: 13 amino acids.

The chain has TRBV28 and TRBJ2-7; D is perhaps TRBD1 (5 bases). Trimming took 3 bases from V and 0 from J, leaving 15 bases between them. Germline V gene lookup returns CDR1 MDHEN and CDR2 SYDVKM. The CDR3 contains 16 residues. This CDR3 is CASSLYRQLSSYEQYF. CDR3 sequence (DNA): TGTGCCAGCAGTTTGTACCGACAGCTAAGCTCCTACGAGCAGTACTTC.

Here the CDR3 reads CASSLSWASGANVLTF. The CDR3 region has the DNA TGTGCCAGCAGCTTATCGTGGGCATCCGGGGCCAACGTCCTGACTTTC. V is TRBV7-2 and J is TRBJ2-6; D uncertain. Trimming took 2 bases from V and 4 from J, leaving 12 bases between them. Germline lookup yields CDR1 SGHTA and CDR2 FQGNSA. This CDR3 contains 16 residues.